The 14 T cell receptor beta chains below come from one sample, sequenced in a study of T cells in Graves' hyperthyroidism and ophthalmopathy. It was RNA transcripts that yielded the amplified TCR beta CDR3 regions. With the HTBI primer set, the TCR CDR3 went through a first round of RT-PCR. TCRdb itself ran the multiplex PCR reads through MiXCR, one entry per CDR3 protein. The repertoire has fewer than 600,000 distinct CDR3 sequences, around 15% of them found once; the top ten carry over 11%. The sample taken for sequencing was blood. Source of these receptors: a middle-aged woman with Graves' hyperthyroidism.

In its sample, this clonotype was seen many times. CDR3 in amino acids: CASSPSITGELFF. CDR3 in DNA: TGTGCCAGCAGTCCGTCGATCACCGGGGAGCTGTTTTTT. The chain employs TRBV27 and TRBJ2-2; D is ambiguous. Germline V gives CDR1 MNHEY, CDR2 SMNVEV (reference sequence). The CDR3 length is 13 residues. V shed 5 bases and J shed 4 bases, with 8 bases lying between them.

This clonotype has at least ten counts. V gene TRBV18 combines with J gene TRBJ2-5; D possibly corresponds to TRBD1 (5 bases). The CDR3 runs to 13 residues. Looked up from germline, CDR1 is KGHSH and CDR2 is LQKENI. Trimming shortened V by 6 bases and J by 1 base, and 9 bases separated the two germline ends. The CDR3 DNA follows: TGTGCCAGCTCTTCGGACATCCAAGAGACCCAGTACTTC. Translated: CASSSDIQETQYF.

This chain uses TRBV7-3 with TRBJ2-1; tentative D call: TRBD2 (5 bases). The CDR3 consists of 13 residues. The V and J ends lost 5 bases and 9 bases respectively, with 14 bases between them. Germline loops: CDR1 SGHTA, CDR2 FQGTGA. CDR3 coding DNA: TGTGCCAGCAGCCCTCGGACTGTCTCTGAGCAGTTCTTC. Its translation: CASSPRTVSEQFF.

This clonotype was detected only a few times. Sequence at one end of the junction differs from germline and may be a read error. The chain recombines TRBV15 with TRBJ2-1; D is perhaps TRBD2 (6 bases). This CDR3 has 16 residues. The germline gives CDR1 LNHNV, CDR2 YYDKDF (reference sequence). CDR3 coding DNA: TGTGCCACCGGCAGCCGGGGACTCCCACTCTCAAATGAGCAGTTCTTC. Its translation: CATGSRGLPLSNEQFF. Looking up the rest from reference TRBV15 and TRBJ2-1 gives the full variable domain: DAMVIQNPRYQVTQFGKPVTLSCSQTLNHNVMYWYQQKSSQAPKLLFHYYDKDFNNEADTPDNFQSRRPNTSFCFLDIRSPGLGDTAMYLCATGSRGLPLSNEQFFGPGTRLTVL.

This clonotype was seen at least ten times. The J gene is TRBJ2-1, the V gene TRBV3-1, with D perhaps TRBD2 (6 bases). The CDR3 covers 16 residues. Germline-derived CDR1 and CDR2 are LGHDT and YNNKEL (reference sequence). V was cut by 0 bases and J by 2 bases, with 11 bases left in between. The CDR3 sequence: CASSQDGGEPYNEQFF. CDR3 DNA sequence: TGTGCCAGCAGCCAAGATGGCGGGGAGCCCTACAATGAGCAGTTCTTC.

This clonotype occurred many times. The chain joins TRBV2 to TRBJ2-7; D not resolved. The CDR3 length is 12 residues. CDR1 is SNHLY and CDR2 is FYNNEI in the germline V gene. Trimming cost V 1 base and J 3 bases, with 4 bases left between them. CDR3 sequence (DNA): TGTGCCAGCAGTGAAGAGGTCTACGAGCAGTACTTC. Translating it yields CASSEEVYEQYF. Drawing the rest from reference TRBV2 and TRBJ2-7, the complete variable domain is EPEVTQTPSHQVTQMGQEVILRCVPISNHLYFYWYRQILGQKVEFLVSFYNNEISEKSEIFDDQFSVERPDGSNFTLKIRSTKLEDSAMYFCASSEEVYEQYFGPGTRLTVT.

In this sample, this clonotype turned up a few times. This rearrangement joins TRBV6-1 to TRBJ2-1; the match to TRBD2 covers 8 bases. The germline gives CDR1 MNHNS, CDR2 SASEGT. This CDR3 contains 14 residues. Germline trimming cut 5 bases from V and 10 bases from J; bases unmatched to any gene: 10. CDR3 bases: TGTGCCAGCAGTCCAACGATAGCGGGAAGGGAGCAGTTCTTC. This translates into CASSPTIAGREQFF.

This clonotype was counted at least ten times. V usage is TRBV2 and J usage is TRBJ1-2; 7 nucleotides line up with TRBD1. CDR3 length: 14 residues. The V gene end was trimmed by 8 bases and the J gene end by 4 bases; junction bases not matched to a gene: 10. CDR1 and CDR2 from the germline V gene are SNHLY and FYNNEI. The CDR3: CASGKTGAPYGYTF. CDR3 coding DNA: TGTGCCAGCGGAAAAACAGGGGCACCCTATGGCTACACCTTC.

CDR3 loop: CATSTTPGTGKIYTQYF. CDR3 nucleotides: TGTGCCACCAGCACAACGCCCGGGACAGGGAAGATATATACGCAGTATTTT. This chain links TRBV24-1 with TRBJ2-3; the match to TRBD1 covers 9 bases. The CDR3 runs 17 residues. The germline V gene encodes CDR1 KGHDR and CDR2 SFDVKD. Trimming cost V 7 bases and J 7 bases; bases outside gene matches: 17.

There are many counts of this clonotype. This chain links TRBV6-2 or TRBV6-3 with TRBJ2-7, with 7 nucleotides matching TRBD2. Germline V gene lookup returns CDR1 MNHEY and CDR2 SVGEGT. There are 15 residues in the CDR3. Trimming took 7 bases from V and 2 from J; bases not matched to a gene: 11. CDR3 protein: CASIPGLAETYEQYF. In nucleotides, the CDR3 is TGTGCCAGCATCCCCGGGCTAGCGGAAACCTACGAGCAGTACTTC.

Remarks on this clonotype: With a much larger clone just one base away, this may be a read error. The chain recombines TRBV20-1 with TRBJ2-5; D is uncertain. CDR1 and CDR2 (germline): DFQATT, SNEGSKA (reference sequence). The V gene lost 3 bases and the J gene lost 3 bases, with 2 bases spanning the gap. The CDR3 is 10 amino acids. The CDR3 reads CSASKETQYF. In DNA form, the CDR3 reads TGCAGTGCTAGTAAAGAGACCCAGTACTTC.

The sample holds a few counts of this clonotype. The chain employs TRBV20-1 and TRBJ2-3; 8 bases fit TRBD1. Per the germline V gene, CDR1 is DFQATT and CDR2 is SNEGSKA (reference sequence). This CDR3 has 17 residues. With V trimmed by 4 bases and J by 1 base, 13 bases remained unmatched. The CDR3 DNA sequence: TGCAGTGCTACATACTACCCAGGACAGGGAGGCACAGATACGCAGTATTTT. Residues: CSATYYPGQGGTDTQYF.

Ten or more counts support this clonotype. This chain's CDR3 is CASSAVDRPHSPLHF. Here the CDR3 DNA reads TGTGCCAGCAGCGCCGTGGACAGACCACATTCACCCCTCCACTTT. The chain couples TRBV9 to TRBJ1-6, with a tentative D call TRBD1 (6 bases). Germline CDR1 is SGDLS and CDR2 is YYNGEE. The CDR3 is made up of 15 amino acids. The V end lost 3 bases, the J end lost 8 bases, and 15 bases lay between the germline ends.

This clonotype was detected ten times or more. CDR3 sequence reads: CASSQSTDYGYTF. In DNA form, the CDR3 reads TGTGCCAGCAGTCAGTCGACGGACTATGGCTACACCTTC. J is TRBJ1-2 and V is TRBV12-3 or TRBV12-4; D remains unclear. The germline V and J ends were trimmed by 5 bases and 3 bases, with 10 bases remaining between them. CDR3 size: 13 residues.